Below, 19 T cell receptor beta chains from the same sample are listed, as sequenced in a study of blood T cell repertoires in COVID-19. The assay was immunoSEQ multiplex PCR, and TCRdb's table has in-frame clones only and misses some. The sample lists about 200,000 clones; around nine tenths were seen once. The sequencing input was peripheral blood. These receptor sequences come from a man aged 50 to 59 with COVID-19, enrolled during active disease.

This clone was recorded once. This chain links TRBV7-2 with TRBJ1-1; no reliable D call. Germline CDR1 reads SGHTA; CDR2 reads FQGNSA. The germline V and J ends were trimmed by 5 bases and 5 bases, with 18 bases remaining between them. This CDR3 comprises 15 residues. CDR3 sequence: CASSTYPRRGTEAFF. CDR3 nucleotides: TGTGCCAGCAGCACCTACCCAAGACGAGGGACTGAAGCTTTCTTT.

The rearrangement uses TRBV28 and TRBJ2-1; 8 bases line up with TRBD2. Germline V CDR1 and CDR2: MDHEN, SYDVKM. This CDR3 spans 15 amino acids. Trimming cost V 3 bases and J 8 bases; bases outside gene matches: 9. The CDR3 region is CASSFGSSGVDEQFF. Here the CDR3 DNA reads TGTGCCAGCAGTTTCGGGAGTAGCGGGGTAGATGAGCAGTTCTTC.

The chain is built from TRBV5-1 and TRBJ1-5, with 7 bases fitting TRBD1. The germline CDR1 and CDR2 sequences are SGHRS and YFSETQ. The CDR3 runs to 14 residues. V dropped 3 bases and J dropped 2; count of bases not matched to a gene: 2. The CDR3 nucleotides are TGCGCCAGCAGCTGGGGGACAGGCAATCAGCCCCAGCATTTT. Translation: CASSWGTGNQPQHF.

In this sample, this clone turned up once. This chain links TRBV7-8 with TRBJ1-1; D remains ambiguous. V dropped 4 bases and J dropped 11 bases, with 20 bases sitting between them. CDR1 SGHVS and CDR2 FQNEAQ come from the germline V gene. The CDR3 spans 14 residues. CDR3 bases: TGTGCCAGCAGCTCCGCGGCAGTGTTGTATACGGCTTTCTTT. Amino acid sequence: CASSSAAVLYTAFF.

Written as DNA, the CDR3 is TGCGCCAGCAGGGCCGGGAGTCAGGACACTGAAGCTTTCTTT. Protein product: CASRAGSQDTEAFF. J is TRBJ1-1 and V is TRBV10-1; D unclear. The CDR3 spans 14 residues. Trimming took 6 bases from V and 3 from J, leaving 14 bases between them. In germline, CDR1 is WNHNN, CDR2 SYGVQD (reference sequence).

The rearrangement joins TRBV9 to TRBJ2-3, with 9 bases identical to TRBD2. The V and J ends lost 3 bases and 3 bases, in that order; junction bases with no gene match: 8. The CDR3 has 16 residues. Germline loops: CDR1 SGDLS, CDR2 YYNGEE. The CDR3, as DNA: TGTGCCAGCAGCGAGAGAGCGGGGGGAGGTACAGATACGCAGTATTTT. This sequence encodes CASSERAGGGTDTQYF.

V usage is TRBV30 and J usage is TRBJ2-1; possibly TRBD2 for D (6 bases). The V end was cut by 3 bases, the J end by 0 bases, with 12 bases between. The germline V gene has CDR1 GTSNPN and CDR2 SVGIG (reference sequence). The CDR3 has 15 residues. The CDR3 DNA follows: TGTGCCTGGAGCACAGGCGGGGCCTCCTACAATGAGCAGTTCTTC. Its protein is CAWSTGGASYNEQFF.

V usage is TRBV5-1 and J usage is TRBJ2-6; 8 bases match TRBD2. This CDR3 comprises 17 residues. Germline values: CDR1 SGHRS, CDR2 YFSETQ. Losses at the gene ends were 3 bases for V and 3 bases for J; bases not matched to a gene: 8. The CDR3 DNA reads as TGCGCCAGCAGCTCAAAGCGGGAGTTAGGTGGGGCCAACGTCCTGACTTTC. It codes for CASSSKRELGGANVLTF.

The chain uses TRBV6-5 and TRBJ2-3; possibly TRBD2 for D (5 bases). Germline V gives CDR1 MNHEY, CDR2 SVGAGI. This CDR3 spans 14 amino acids. Trimming pared 6 bases from V and 0 bases from J, leaving 10 bases between. The CDR3 region is CASRQDFSTDTQYF. The CDR3 DNA sequence: TGTGCCAGCAGGCAGGACTTTAGCACAGATACGCAGTATTTT.

This sequence joins TRBV7-2 and TRBJ2-2, with 8 bases aligning to TRBD2. The CDR3 covers 15 residues. Germline V CDR1 and CDR2: SGHTA, FQGNSA. J gave up 9 bases and V 2 bases, and 8 bases lay outside the gene matches. CDR3 nucleotide sequence: TGTGCCAGCAGCTTAAGCGCCGGGGGGGGACGGGAGCTGTTTTTT. Translated: CASSLSAGGGRELFF.

This clone was seen a few times. The chain recombines TRBV7-2 with TRBJ1-1, with D possibly being TRBD1 (5 bases). With 4 bases removed from V and 7 bases from J, the gap between germline ends came to 19 bases. The length of the CDR3 is 15 residues. Germline CDR1 is SGHTA and CDR2 is FQGNSA. CDR3 sequence (DNA): TGTGCCAGCAGCTCGACAGTGCTCCCTCCAATTGAAGCTTTCTTT. As protein: CASSSTVLPPIEAFF. The full variable domain, its missing parts supplied by reference TRBV7-2 and TRBJ1-1, is GAGVSQSPSNKVTEKGKDVELRCDPISGHTALYWYRQSLGQGLEFLIYFQGNSAPDKSGLPSDRFSAERTGGSVSTLTIQRTQQEDSAVYLCASSSTVLPPIEAFFGQGTRLTVV.

The rearrangement uses TRBV10-3 and TRBJ1-5; D not certain. Trimming removed 8 bases at V and 6 bases at J, with 17 bases between. Germline loops: CDR1 ENHRY, CDR2 SYGVKD. The CDR3 consists of 14 residues. CDR3: CAIRAGLASQPQHF. CDR3 sequence (DNA): TGTGCCATCCGGGCCGGGCTAGCGAGTCAGCCCCAGCATTTT.

The V call is TRBV27, the J call TRBJ1-1; D might be TRBD1 (6 bases). The CDR3 is made up of 14 amino acids. The V end was cut by 1 base, the J end by 5 bases, with 11 bases between. Germline V gives CDR1 MNHEY, CDR2 SMNVEV (reference sequence). The CDR3 nucleotides read TGTGCCAGCAGTTTATGGGGGGGCGGGACTGAAGCTTTCTTT. It is translated as CASSLWGGGTEAFF.

This chain joins TRBV4-1 and TRBJ1-4; D might be TRBD1 (5 bases). The CDR3 contains 15 residues. The V and J ends lost 0 bases and 4 bases respectively, with 9 bases between them. The germline gives CDR1 MGHRA, CDR2 YSYEKL. CDR3 sequence reads: CASSQDRTYNEKLFF. The CDR3 DNA reads as TGCGCCAGCAGCCAAGATAGGACATATAATGAAAAACTGTTTTTT.

The rearrangement joins TRBV27 to TRBJ1-5, with D possibly matching TRBD1 (6 bases). V gave up 4 bases and J gave up 0 bases, with 16 bases separating them. This CDR3 is 17 amino acids long. The V gene's germline CDR1 is MNHEY and CDR2 SMNVEV (reference sequence). For the CDR3, the DNA is TGTGCCAGCAGTTCCGCCAAGGACAGTTATAGCAATCAGCCCCAGCATTTT. Its translation: CASSSAKDSYSNQPQHF.

The DNA of the CDR3 is TGTGCCAGCAGATCAAACAGGGGATCCTATGGCTACACCTTC. It is translated as CASRSNRGSYGYTF. V usage is TRBV28 and J usage is TRBJ1-2, with 7 bases identical to TRBD1. There are 14 residues in the CDR3. The germline V gene has CDR1 MDHEN and CDR2 SYDVKM. J lost 4 bases, V lost 6 bases, and 8 bases had no gene match.

The V and J genes are TRBV6-6 and TRBJ2-1; 8 bases match TRBD2. The junction had 8 bases not matched to a gene; V was cut back by 5 bases and J by 5 bases. Germline CDR1 MNHNY, CDR2 SVGAGI (reference sequence). The CDR3 loop spans 15 amino acids. The DNA for the CDR3 is TGTGCCAGCAGTCCTCCGGGGGGGAACGACAATGAGCAGTTCTTC. Translation gives CASSPPGGNDNEQFF.

The chain is built from TRBV19 and TRBJ1-6; D remains ambiguous. Germline CDR1 and CDR2: LNHDA and SQIVND (reference sequence). The germline V and J ends were trimmed by 7 bases and 0 bases, with 10 bases remaining between them. The CDR3 has 15 residues. The CDR3 reads CASTGLSSYNSPLHF. As DNA, the CDR3 is TGTGCCAGTACTGGGCTGAGCTCCTATAATTCACCCCTCCACTTT.

This clone appeared a single time. The chain recombines TRBV2 with TRBJ1-2; the D is unclear. The germline gives CDR1 SNHLY, CDR2 FYNNEI. The CDR3 contains 13 residues. V was shortened by 7 bases and J by 4 bases, with 13 bases between the two germline ends. Here the CDR3 reads CASTAPPGYGYTF. The DNA of the CDR3 is TGTGCCAGCACCGCCCCTCCCGGCTATGGCTACACCTTC.